This entry concerns a single TCR beta chain. No antigen is known for it. TCRdb passed the reads through MiXCR, listing each CDR3 protein once. The sample contains about 890,000 distinct CDR3 sequences, 30% to 40% of which appear only once. The sample is drawn from a study of T cell repertoires in cytomegalovirus infection. Study-level background: Recently identified HLA-C-restricted CMV epitopes were among the peptides used. From public TCR beta signatures came an indication of both CMV infection and matching HLA type. Study-wide results and caveats: Cumulative public TCR beta family frequency identified carriers of CMV plus the relevant HLA.

The CDR3 sequence is 17 residues long. Trimming removed 1 base from V and 5 bases from J; junction bases left unmatched: 7. V gene TRBV12-3 or TRBV12-4 combines with J gene TRBJ1-6, with 8 nucleotides matching TRBD1. Source: cultured CD8+ T cells from PBMCs, taken from culture after CMV antigen stimulation. This sequence was found in a human donor in good health (CMV status not recorded). Some clones in this sample may be carry-over from other donors' samples. Here the CDR3 reads CASSLEFGQGNNSPLHF. The CDR3 region has the DNA TGTGCCAGCAGTTTAGAGTTTGGACAGGGAAATAATTCACCCCTCCACTTT.